Listed below are T cell receptor beta chains from one sample, sequenced in a study of T cell responses to AZD1222 COVID-19 vaccine. The method was immunoSEQ multiplex PCR; TCRdb's version includes in-frame clones alone and lacks a portion of them. The data hold about 110,000 clones, with more than 75% observed a single time. Sequencing used peripheral blood, obtained on day 0 of AZD1222 vaccination. The receptors were gathered from an adult in good health. Each CDR3 is given with its conserved first and last residue. Each record gives: D gene, J gene, V gene, clone size, CDR3 DNA, CDR3 protein. D genes are given only for firm matches. Part of the rows lack a size; the others show once, few, many or a class for expanded clones.

D: -
J: TRBJ2-2
V: TRBV7-9
size: few
DNA: TGTGCCAGCAGCTCCCCGACGGTTGGGCTAGCGAACACCGGGGAGCTGTTTTTT
CDR3: CASSSPTVGLANTGELFF

D: -
J: TRBJ1-6
V: TRBV2
size: -
DNA: TGTGCCAGCAGTGAAGAGTCGGTCAATTCACCCCTCCACTTT
CDR3: CASSEESVNSPLHF

D: -
J: TRBJ2-1
V: TRBV7-9
size: -
DNA: TGTGCCAGCAGCCCGCGTCCCGGGACCTCGAGCTCCTACAATGAGCAGTTCTTC
CDR3: CASSPRPGTSSSYNEQFF

D: -
J: TRBJ1-1
V: TRBV2
size: once
DNA: TGTGCCAGCAGTCTACAGGGCTCTGAAGCTTTCTTT
CDR3: CASSLQGSEAFF

D: -
J: TRBJ2-5
V: TRBV21-1
size: -
DNA: TGTGCCAGCAGCATGTTCAGGGCAGAGACCCAGTACTTC
CDR3: CASSMFRAETQYF

D: -
J: TRBJ1-5
V: TRBV4-1
size: few
DNA: TGCGCCAGCAGCCAAGATAAGAGGGCCAATCAGCCCCAGCATTTT
CDR3: CASSQDKRANQPQHF

D: TRBD1
J: TRBJ2-1
V: TRBV5-1
size: -
DNA: TGCGCCAGCAGCTTGGCCCGGGAAGGGACAGGGGGCGTTAGGGATGAGCAGTTCTTC
CDR3: CASSLAREGTGGVRDEQFF

D: -
J: TRBJ2-3
V: TRBV19
size: -
DNA: TGTGCCAGTAAAGGTGGCACAGATACGCAGTATTTT
CDR3: CASKGGTDTQYF

D: -
J: TRBJ1-2
V: TRBV7-2
size: -
DNA: TGTGCCAGCAGCTTAGCCCGGGACGGCTATGGCTACACCTTC
CDR3: CASSLARDGYGYTF

D: TRBD1
J: TRBJ2-7
V: TRBV5-4
size: -
DNA: TGTGCCAGCAGATCAGACAGGGCGAACGAGCAGTACTTC
CDR3: CASRSDRANEQYF

D: -
J: TRBJ1-1
V: TRBV5-1
size: -
DNA: TGCGCCAGCAGCTTGGGAGGCAATTTGAACACTGAAGCTTTCTTT
CDR3: CASSLGGNLNTEAFF

D: -
J: TRBJ2-5
V: TRBV27
size: -
DNA: TGTGCCAGCAGTTTATATCTCTGGGAGACCCAGTACTTC
CDR3: CASSLYLWETQYF

D: -
J: TRBJ1-2
V: TRBV7-2
size: -
DNA: TGTGCCAGCAGCTTAATCTCCTGGGGCTATGGCTACACCTTC
CDR3: CASSLISWGYGYTF

D: -
J: TRBJ1-1
V: TRBV19
size: -
DNA: TGTGCCAGTAGTATCGACTGGAACACTGAAGCTTTCTTT
CDR3: CASSIDWNTEAFF

D: TRBD1
J: TRBJ1-1
V: TRBV5-1
size: -
DNA: TGCGCCAGCAGCCTTAATCCGGGACAGTTGAACACTGAAGCTTTCTTT
CDR3: CASSLNPGQLNTEAFF

D: -
J: TRBJ1-4
V: TRBV27
size: -
DNA: TGTGCCAGCAGTTTGGACAGCTGGGGGGAAAAACTGTTTTTT
CDR3: CASSLDSWGEKLFF

D: -
J: TRBJ1-4
V: TRBV4-1
size: -
DNA: TGCGCCAGCAGCCAGCCTAGACAGGACCGGAATGAAAAACTGTTTTTT
CDR3: CASSQPRQDRNEKLFF

D: -
J: TRBJ2-5
V: TRBV5-6
size: once
DNA: TGTGCCAGCAGCCGTATCGGGGCAGGGGGGACACAAGAGACCCAGTACTTC
CDR3: CASSRIGAGGTQETQYF

D: -
J: TRBJ2-5
V: TRBV19
size: -
DNA: TGTGCCAGTAGCCACCTGACAGCCCAAGAGACCCAGTACTTC
CDR3: CASSHLTAQETQYF

D: TRBD2
J: TRBJ2-1
V: TRBV4-3
size: few
DNA: TGCGCCAGCAGCGGACTAGGTAGCCACAATGAGCAGTTCTTC
CDR3: CASSGLGSHNEQFF

D: -
J: TRBJ1-1
V: TRBV11-2
size: -
DNA: TGTGCCAGCAGCTTGGGGGTAGGGGGTATGAACACTGAAGCTTTCTTT
CDR3: CASSLGVGGMNTEAFF

D: -
J: TRBJ1-2
V: TRBV10-3
size: -
DNA: TGTGCCATCAGCTCGAGGGTCGGGGGCGAGGGTTATGGCTACACCTTC
CDR3: CAISSRVGGEGYGYTF

D: TRBD1
J: TRBJ1-1
V: TRBV6-4
size: -
DNA: TGTGCCAGCAGTGACGTAGGGGGCGGGGTTGCTTTCTTT
CDR3: CASSDVGGGVAFF

D: TRBD1
J: TRBJ1-1
V: TRBV5-6
size: -
DNA: TGTGCCAGCAGATTTAAGCAGGGGGCGGTGAACACTGAAGCTTTCTTT
CDR3: CASRFKQGAVNTEAFF

D: -
J: TRBJ1-6
V: TRBV3-1/TRBV3-2
size: -
DNA: TGTGCCAGCAGCCAAGGGCTCACCTCCTATAATTCACCCCTCCACTTT
CDR3: CASSQGLTSYNSPLHF

D: -
J: TRBJ2-2
V: TRBV18
size: -
DNA: TGTGCCAGCTCACCTCGACAGAACACCGGGGAGCTGTTTTTT
CDR3: CASSPRQNTGELFF

D: TRBD1
J: TRBJ1-5
V: TRBV6-1
size: -
DNA: TGTGCCAGCAGTGAAGCGCTACAGGGGAATCAGCCCCAGCATTTT
CDR3: CASSEALQGNQPQHF

D: -
J: TRBJ1-3
V: TRBV9
size: -
DNA: TGTGCCAGCAGCTACCGAGACCCGACAGGAGTCTCTGGAAACACCATATATTTT
CDR3: CASSYRDPTGVSGNTIYF

D: -
J: TRBJ2-7
V: TRBV5-1
size: -
DNA: TGCGCCAGCAGCTTAAACTCTTTCCAGGCATCCTACGAGCAGTACTTC
CDR3: CASSLNSFQASYEQYF

D: -
J: TRBJ1-1
V: TRBV7-2
size: -
DNA: TGTGCCAGCAGCGGGCACACTGAAGCTTTCTTT
CDR3: CASSGHTEAFF

D: -
J: TRBJ1-2
V: TRBV9
size: -
DNA: TGTGCCAGCAGCGCCGTTGGAGGGGCCGGCATCTATGGCTACACCTTC
CDR3: CASSAVGGAGIYGYTF

D: -
J: TRBJ1-5
V: TRBV19
size: -
DNA: TGTGCCAGTAGTAGGGGGGGAGTTGGCGCCAATCAGCCCCAGCATTTT
CDR3: CASSRGGVGANQPQHF

D: -
J: TRBJ2-7
V: TRBV20-1
size: -
DNA: TGCAGTGCTGCGAACGGGGTAGAGCAGTACTTC
CDR3: CSAANGVEQYF

D: -
J: TRBJ2-2
V: TRBV24-1
size: -
DNA: TGTGCCACCAGTGATTTTGCCGGGGAGCTGTTTTTT
CDR3: CATSDFAGELFF

D: TRBD1
J: TRBJ1-5
V: TRBV6-6
size: -
DNA: TGTGCCAGCAGTTACTCGGGACAGGGGGCCCTTCAGCCCCAGCATTTT
CDR3: CASSYSGQGALQPQHF

D: -
J: TRBJ2-5
V: TRBV2
size: -
DNA: TGTGCCAGCAGTGAAGATCAAGGGGAAGAGACCCAGTACTTC
CDR3: CASSEDQGEETQYF

D: -
J: TRBJ2-7
V: TRBV2
size: -
DNA: TGTGCCAGCAGAGACTGGTCCTACGAGCAGTACTTC
CDR3: CASRDWSYEQYF

D: TRBD1
J: TRBJ1-3
V: TRBV9
size: -
DNA: TGTGCCAGCAGCACCGGGACAGGGTTGGGAAACACCATATATTTT
CDR3: CASSTGTGLGNTIYF

D: -
J: TRBJ1-3
V: TRBV9
size: -
DNA: TGTGCCAGCAGCGTGGACTCTTTTGGGGACACCATATATTTT
CDR3: CASSVDSFGDTIYF

D: TRBD1
J: TRBJ2-7
V: TRBV12-5
size: -
DNA: TGTGCTAGTGGCCTTGACAGGGGGGCCTACGAGCAGTACTTC
CDR3: CASGLDRGAYEQYF

D: -
J: TRBJ1-4
V: TRBV7-2
size: once
DNA: TGTGCCAGCAGCTTATCGGCGGGGCCCAATGAAAAACTGTTTTTT
CDR3: CASSLSAGPNEKLFF

D: -
J: TRBJ1-1
V: TRBV29-1
size: -
DNA: TGCAGCGTTGATGGGTTAAAGGGGATGAACACTGAAGCTTTCTTT
CDR3: CSVDGLKGMNTEAFF

D: TRBD1
J: TRBJ2-7
V: TRBV7-7
size: -
DNA: TGTGCCAGCAGCTTCGGACAGGGCTACGAGCAGTACTTC
CDR3: CASSFGQGYEQYF

D: -
J: TRBJ1-1
V: TRBV10-1
size: -
DNA: TGCGCCAGCAGTGAATCGGGCATGGGCACTGAAGCTTTCTTT
CDR3: CASSESGMGTEAFF

D: -
J: TRBJ1-5
V: TRBV7-2
size: -
DNA: TGTGCCAGCAGCTCGGACAGCCAGCCCCAGCATTTT
CDR3: CASSSDSQPQHF

D: TRBD2
J: TRBJ2-3
V: TRBV4-3
size: -
DNA: TGCGCCAGCAGCCAAGGTACTAGCGGGGTAACAGATACGCAGTATTTT
CDR3: CASSQGTSGVTDTQYF

D: -
J: TRBJ2-5
V: TRBV7-9
size: once
DNA: TGTGCCAGCAGCTCTAGCCGGGGCCTGGGAGAGACCCAGTACTTC
CDR3: CASSSSRGLGETQYF